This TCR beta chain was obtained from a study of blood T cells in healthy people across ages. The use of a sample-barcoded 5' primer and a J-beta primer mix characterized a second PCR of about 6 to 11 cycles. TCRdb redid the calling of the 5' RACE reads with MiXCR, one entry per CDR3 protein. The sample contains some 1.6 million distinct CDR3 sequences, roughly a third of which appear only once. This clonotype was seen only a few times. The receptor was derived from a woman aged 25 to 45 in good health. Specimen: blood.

The CDR3 sequence: CASVLAGGPYEQFF. CDR3 bases: TGTGCCAGTGTCCTGGCGGGGGGGCCCTATGAGCAGTTCTTC. The chain links TRBV12-3 or TRBV12-4 to TRBJ2-1; TRBD2 matches at 9 bases. The J segment lost 8 bases and the V segment lost 9 bases, leaving 11 bases of the junction unmatched. The CDR3 extends over 14 amino acids.